This TCR beta chain is from a study of PD-1 blockade in classical Hodgkin lymphoma. As for time point: cycle 4 day 1 (C4D1), after more than 5 weeks of nivolumab. All patients relapsed after autologous stem cell transplantation, and brentuximab vedotin exposure varied. The CDR3 consists of 13 residues. The germline V and J ends were trimmed by 2 bases and 6 bases, with 9 bases remaining between them. Germline loops: CDR1 SGHTS, CDR2 YDEGEE. Only in-frame clones appear in the TCRdb table, and some are missing; sequencing was by immunoSEQ multiplex PCR. Of roughly 46,000 clones listed, around 76% are singletons.

This sequence joins TRBV5-8 and TRBJ1-5, with D unclear. The sequences come from peripheral blood mononuclear cells (PBMCs), collected before the fourth cycle of nivolumab. The TCR was taken from a human donor with classical Hodgkin lymphoma. The CDR3 spells CASSFQDIQPQHF. In DNA, the CDR3 is TGTGCCAGCAGCTTCCAGGATATTCAGCCCCAGCATTTT.